This T cell receptor beta chain was sequenced in a study of blood T cell repertoires in COVID-19. Study-wide background: Specimens from acute and convalescent COVID-19 originated in the United States, Italy and Spain. Nucleic acid was either cDNA or gDNA, and it came from T cells, B-cell-depleted T cells, or PBMCs.

Germline V lookup: CDR1 SGHNT, CDR2 YYREEE (reference sequence). The CDR3 is 14 residues long. Trimming stripped 0 bases from V and 7 bases from J, with 12 bases between. Data came from immunoSEQ multiplex PCR; TCRdb stores just in-frame clones and leaves some out. The repertoire holds approximately 97,000 clones, roughly 88% seen once, with around 2% in the top ten. Seattle patient enrollment occurred during active infection, with longitudinal follow-up thereafter. Sequenced: peripheral blood. The TCR was taken from a man in his fifties with COVID-19, enrolled during active disease. The rearrangement links TRBV5-4 to TRBJ2-3, with TRBD1 as a possible D gene (6 bases). The CDR3 region has the DNA TGTGCCAGCAGCTTGGCCGGCAGGGGAAATACGCAGTATTTT. Amino acids: CASSLAGRGNTQYF.